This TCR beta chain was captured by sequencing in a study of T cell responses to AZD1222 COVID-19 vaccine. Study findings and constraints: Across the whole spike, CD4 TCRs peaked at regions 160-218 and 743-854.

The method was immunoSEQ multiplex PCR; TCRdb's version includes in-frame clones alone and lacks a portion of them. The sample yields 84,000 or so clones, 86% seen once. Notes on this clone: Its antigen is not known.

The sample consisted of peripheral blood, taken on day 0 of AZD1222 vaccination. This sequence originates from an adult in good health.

The CDR3 sequence: CASSQGESSYEQYF. The DNA for the CDR3 is TGCGCCAGCAGCCAAGGCGAGAGCTCCTACGAGCAGTACTTC. The V gene is TRBV4-1, the J gene TRBJ2-7, with no clear D. Germline CDR1 reads MGHRA; CDR2 reads YSYEKL. Between the trimmed V and J ends, which lost 1 base and 0 bases, there was a span of 7 bases. The CDR3 runs to 14 residues.